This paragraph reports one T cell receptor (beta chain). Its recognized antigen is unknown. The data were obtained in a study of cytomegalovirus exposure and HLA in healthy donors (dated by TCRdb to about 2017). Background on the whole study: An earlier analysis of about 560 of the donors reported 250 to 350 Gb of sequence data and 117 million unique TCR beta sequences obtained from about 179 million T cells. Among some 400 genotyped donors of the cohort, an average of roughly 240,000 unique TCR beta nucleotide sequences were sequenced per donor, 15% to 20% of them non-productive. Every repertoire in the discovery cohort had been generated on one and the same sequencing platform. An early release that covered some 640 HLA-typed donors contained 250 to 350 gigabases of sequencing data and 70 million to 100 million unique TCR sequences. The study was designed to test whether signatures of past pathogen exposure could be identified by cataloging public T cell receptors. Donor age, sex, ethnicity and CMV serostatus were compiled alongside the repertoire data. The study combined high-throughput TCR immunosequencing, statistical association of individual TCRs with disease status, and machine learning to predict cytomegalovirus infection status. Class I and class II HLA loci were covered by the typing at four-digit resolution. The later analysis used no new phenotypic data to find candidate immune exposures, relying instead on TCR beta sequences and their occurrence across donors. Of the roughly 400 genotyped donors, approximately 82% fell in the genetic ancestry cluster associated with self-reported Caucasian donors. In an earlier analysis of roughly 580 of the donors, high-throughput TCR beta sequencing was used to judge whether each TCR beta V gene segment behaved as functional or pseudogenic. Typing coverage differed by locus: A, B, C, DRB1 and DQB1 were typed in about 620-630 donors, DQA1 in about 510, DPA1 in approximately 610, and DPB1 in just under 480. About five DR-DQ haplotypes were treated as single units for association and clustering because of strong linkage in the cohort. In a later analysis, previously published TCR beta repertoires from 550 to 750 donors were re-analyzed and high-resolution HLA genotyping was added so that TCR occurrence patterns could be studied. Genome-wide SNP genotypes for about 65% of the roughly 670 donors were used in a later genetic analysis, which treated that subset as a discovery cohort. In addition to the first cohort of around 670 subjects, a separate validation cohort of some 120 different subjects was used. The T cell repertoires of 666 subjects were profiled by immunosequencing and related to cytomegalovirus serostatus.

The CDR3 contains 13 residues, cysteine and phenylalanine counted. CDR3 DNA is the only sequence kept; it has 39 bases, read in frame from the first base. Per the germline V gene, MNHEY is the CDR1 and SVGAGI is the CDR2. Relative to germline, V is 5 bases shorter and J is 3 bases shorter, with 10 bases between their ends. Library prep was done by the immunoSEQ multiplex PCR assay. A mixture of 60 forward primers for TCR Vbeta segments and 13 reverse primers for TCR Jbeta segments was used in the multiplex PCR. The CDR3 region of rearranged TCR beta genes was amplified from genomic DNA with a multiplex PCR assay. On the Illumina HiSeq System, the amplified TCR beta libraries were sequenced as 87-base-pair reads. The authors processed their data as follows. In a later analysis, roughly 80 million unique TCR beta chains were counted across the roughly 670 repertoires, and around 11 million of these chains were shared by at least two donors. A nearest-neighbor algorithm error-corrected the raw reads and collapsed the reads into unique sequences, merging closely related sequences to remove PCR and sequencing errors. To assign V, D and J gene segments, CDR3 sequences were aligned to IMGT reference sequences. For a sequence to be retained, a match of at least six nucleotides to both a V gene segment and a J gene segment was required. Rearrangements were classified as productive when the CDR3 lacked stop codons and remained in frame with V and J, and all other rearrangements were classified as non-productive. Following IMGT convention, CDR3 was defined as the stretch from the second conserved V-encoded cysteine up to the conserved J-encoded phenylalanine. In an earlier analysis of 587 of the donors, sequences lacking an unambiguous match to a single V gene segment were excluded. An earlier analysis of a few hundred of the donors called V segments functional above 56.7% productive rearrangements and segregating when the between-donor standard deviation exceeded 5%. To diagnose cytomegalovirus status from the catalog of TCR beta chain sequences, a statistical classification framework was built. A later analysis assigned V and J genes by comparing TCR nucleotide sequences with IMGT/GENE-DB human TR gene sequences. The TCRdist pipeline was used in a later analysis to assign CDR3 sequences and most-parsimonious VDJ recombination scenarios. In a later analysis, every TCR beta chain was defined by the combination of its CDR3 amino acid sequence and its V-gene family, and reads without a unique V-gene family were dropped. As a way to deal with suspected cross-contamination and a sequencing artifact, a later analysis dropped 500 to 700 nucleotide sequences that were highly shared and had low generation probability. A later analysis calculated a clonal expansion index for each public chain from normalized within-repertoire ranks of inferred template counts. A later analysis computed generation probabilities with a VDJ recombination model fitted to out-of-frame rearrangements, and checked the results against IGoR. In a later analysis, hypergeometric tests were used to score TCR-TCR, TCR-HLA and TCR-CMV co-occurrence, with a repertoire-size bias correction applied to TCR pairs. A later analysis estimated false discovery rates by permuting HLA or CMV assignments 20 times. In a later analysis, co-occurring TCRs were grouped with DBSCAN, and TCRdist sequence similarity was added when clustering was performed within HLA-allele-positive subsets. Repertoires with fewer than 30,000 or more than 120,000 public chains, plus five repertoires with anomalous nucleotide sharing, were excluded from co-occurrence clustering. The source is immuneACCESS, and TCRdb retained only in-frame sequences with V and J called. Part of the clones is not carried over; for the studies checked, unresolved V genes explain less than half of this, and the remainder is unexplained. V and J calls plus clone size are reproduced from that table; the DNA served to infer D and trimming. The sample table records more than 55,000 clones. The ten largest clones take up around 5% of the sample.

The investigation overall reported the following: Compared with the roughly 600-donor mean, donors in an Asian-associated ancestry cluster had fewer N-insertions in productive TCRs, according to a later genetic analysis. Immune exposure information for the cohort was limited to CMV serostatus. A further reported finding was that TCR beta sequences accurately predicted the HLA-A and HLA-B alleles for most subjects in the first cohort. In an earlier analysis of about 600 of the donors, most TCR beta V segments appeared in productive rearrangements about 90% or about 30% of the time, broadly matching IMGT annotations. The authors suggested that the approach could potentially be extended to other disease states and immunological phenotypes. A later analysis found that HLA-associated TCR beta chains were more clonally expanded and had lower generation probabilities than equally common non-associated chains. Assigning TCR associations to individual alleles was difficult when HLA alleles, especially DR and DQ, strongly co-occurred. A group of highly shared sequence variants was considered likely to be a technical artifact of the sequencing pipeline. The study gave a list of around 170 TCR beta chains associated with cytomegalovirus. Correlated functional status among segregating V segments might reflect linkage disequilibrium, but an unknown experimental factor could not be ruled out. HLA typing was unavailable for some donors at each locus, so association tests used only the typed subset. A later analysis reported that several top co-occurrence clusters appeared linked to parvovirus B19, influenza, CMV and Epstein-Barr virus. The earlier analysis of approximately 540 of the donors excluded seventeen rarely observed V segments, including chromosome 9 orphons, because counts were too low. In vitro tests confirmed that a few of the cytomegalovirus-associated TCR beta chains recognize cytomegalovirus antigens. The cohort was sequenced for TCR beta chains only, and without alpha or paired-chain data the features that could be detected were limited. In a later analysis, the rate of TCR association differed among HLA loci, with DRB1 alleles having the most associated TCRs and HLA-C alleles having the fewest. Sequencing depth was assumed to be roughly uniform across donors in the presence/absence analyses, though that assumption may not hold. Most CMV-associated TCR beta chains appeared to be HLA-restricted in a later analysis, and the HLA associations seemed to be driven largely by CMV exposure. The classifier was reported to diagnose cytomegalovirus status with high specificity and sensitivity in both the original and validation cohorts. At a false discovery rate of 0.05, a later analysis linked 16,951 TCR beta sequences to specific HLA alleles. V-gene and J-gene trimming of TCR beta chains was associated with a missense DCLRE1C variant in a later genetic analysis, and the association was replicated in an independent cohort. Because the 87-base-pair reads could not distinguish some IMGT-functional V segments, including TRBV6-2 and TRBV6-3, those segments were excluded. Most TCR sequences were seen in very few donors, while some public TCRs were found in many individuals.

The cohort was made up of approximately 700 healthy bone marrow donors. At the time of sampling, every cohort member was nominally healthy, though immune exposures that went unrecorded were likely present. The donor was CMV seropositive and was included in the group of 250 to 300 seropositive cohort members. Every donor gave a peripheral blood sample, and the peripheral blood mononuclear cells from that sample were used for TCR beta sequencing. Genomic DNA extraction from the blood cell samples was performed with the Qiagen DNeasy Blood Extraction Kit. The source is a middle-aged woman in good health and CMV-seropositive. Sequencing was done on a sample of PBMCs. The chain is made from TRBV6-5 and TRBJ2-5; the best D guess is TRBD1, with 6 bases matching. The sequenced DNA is TGTGCCAGCAGTACAGCAGGGGAAGAGACCCAGTACTTC. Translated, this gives CASSTAGEETQYF.